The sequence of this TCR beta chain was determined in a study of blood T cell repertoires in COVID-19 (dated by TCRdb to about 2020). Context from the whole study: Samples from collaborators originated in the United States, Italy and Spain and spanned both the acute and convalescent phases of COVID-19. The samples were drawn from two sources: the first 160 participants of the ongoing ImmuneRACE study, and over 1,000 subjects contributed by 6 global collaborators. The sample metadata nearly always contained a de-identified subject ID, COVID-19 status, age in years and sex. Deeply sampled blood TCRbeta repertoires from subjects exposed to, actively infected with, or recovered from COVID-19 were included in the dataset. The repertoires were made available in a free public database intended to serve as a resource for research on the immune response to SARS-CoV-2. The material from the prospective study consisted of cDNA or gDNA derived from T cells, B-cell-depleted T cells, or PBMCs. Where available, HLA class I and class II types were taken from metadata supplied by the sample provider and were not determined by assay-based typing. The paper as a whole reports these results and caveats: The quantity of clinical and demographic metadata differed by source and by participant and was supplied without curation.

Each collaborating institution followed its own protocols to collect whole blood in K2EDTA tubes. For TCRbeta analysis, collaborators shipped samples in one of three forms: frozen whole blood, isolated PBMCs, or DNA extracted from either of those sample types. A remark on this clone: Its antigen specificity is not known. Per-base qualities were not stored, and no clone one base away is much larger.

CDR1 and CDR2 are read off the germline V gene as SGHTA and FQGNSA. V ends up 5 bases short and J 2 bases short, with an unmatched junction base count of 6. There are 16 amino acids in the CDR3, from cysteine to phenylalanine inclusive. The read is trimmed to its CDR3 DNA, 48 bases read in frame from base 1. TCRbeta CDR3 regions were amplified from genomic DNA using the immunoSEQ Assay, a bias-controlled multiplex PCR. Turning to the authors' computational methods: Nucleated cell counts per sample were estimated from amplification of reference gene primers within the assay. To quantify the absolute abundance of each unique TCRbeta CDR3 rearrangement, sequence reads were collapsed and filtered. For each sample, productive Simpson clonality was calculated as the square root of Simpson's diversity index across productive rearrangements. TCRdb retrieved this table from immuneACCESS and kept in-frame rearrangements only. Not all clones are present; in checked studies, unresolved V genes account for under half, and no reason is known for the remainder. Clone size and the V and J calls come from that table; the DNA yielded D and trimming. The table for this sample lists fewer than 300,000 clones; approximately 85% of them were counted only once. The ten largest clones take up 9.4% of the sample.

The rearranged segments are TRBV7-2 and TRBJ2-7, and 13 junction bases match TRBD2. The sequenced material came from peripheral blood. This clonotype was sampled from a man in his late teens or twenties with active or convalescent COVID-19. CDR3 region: CASSILAGGPAYEQYF. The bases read TGTGCCAGCAGCATACTAGCGGGGGGGCCTGCCTACGAGCAGTACTTC.